One TCR beta chain is described in this entry. What it binds is not known. This sample is drawn from a study of T cells in Graves' hyperthyroidism and ophthalmopathy. Study findings and constraints: Most thyroid clonotypes that were expanded above 0.001 also turned up in blood. Ophthalmopathy was predicted by the model a median of around 5.9 months ahead of onset. Ophthalmopathy was distinguished from stable hyperthyroidism by 13 V-J signatures.

Trimming removed 5 bases from V and 5 bases from J; junction bases left unmatched: 10. In germline, CDR1 is SEHNR, CDR2 FQNEAQ (reference sequence). The CDR3 spans 15 residues. The source material, RNA transcripts, was used to amplify TCR beta CDR3 regions. The TCR CDR3 first-round RT-PCR relied on the HTBI primer set. TCRdb redid the calling of the multiplex PCR reads with MiXCR, one entry per CDR3 protein. The sample shows hundreds of thousands of distinct CDR3 sequences, around 39% of them seen only once. The chain couples TRBV7-9 to TRBJ2-5, with 8 bases lining up with TRBD2. The sequence was collected from a young man with Graves' hyperthyroidism. Source material: blood. The CDR3 protein is CASSPDWAGGETQYF. As DNA, the CDR3 is TGTGCCAGCAGCCCCGACTGGGCGGGGGGCGAGACCCAGTACTTC.